This T cell receptor beta chain was documented in a study of a mutant IDH1 vaccine in newly diagnosed glioma. Study overall: Patients arrived already treated with radiotherapy, temozolomide, or both, most having had both.

This clone was picked up a small number of times. Its specificity is not known. CDR3 length equals 16 residues. V lost 0 bases, J lost 5 bases, and 6 bases stayed unmatched. Germline V gene data show CDR1 as MNHEY and CDR2 as SVGAGI. Time point given: week 11, during vaccination. The study gave 300 ug of mutant IDH1 20-mer peptide per vaccine dose, with topical imiquimod. Repertoires were generated with immunoSEQ multiplex PCR, while TCRdb's copy carries only in-frame clones and drops some. Here the sample spans 35,000 to 40,000 clones, about four fifths being singletons. This TCR was recovered from a man between 35 and 55 years old with glioma. The sample consisted of PBMCs, taken from a glioma patient whose treatment included an IDH1 peptide vaccine. The V and J genes are TRBV6-5 and TRBJ2-1; TRBD2 agrees at 8 bases. The CDR3 loop reads CASSYSIVAGNNEQFF. The CDR3 DNA follows: TGTGCCAGCAGTTACTCGATAGTAGCGGGAAACAATGAGCAGTTCTTC.